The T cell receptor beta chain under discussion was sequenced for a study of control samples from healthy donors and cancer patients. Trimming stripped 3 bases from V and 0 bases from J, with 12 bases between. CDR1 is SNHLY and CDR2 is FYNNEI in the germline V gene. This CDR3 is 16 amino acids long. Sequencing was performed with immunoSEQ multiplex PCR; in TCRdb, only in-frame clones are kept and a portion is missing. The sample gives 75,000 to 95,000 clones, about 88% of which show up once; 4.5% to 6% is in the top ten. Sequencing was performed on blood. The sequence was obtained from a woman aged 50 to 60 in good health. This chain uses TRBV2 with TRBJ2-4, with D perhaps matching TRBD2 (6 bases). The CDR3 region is CASSDPGLLAKNIQYF. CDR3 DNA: TGTGCCAGCAGTGACCCGGGACTCCTAGCCAAAAACATTCAGTACTTC. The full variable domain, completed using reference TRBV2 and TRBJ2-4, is EPEVTQTPSHQVTQMGQEVILRCVPISNHLYFYWYRQILGQKVEFLVSFYNNEISEKSEIFDDQFSVERPDGSNFTLKIRSTKLEDSAMYFCASSDPGLLAKNIQYFGAGTRLSVL.